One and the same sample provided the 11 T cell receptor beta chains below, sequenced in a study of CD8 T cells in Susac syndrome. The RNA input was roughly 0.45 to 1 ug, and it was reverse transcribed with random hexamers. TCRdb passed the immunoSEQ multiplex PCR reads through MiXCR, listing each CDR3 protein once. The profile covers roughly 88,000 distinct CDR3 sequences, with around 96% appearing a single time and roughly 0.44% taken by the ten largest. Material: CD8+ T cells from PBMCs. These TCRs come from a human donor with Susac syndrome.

This CDR3 is CATSRGGRIDEQFF. The CDR3 nucleotides read TGTGCCACCTCACGGGGGGGGAGAATCGATGAGCAGTTCTTC. The V and J genes are TRBV27 and TRBJ2-1; 8 bases are shared with TRBD2. The CDR3 spans 14 residues. Germline V gives CDR1 MNHEY, CDR2 SMNVEV (reference sequence). The J segment lost 8 bases and the V segment lost 10 bases, leaving 13 bases of the junction unmatched.

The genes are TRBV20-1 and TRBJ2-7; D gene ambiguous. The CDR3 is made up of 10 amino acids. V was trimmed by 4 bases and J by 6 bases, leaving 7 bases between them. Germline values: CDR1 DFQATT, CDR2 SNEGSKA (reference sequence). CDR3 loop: CSATHCEQYV. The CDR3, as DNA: TGCAGTGCTACACATTGCGAGCAGTACGTC.

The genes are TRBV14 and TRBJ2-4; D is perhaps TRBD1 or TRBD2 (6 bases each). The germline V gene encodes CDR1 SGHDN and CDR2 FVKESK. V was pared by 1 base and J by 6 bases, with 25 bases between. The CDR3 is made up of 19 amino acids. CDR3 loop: CASSQGGLRGPKGGNIQYF. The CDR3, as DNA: TGTGCCAGCAGCCAAGGGGGACTCCGCGGACCGAAGGGGGGAAACATTCAGTACTTC.

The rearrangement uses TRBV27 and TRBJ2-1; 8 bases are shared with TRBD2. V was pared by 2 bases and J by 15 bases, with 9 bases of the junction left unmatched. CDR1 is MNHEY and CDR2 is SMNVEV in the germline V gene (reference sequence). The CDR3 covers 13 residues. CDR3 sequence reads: CASSLGGASGSFF. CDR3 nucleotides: TGTGCCAGCAGTTTAGGAGGCGCTAGCGGGTCGTTCTTC.

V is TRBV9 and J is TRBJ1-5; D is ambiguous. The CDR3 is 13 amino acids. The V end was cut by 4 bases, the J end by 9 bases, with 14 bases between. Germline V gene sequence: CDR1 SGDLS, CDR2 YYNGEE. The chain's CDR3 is CASSPDDGWPQHF. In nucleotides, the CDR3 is TGTGCCAGCAGCCCCGATGATGGTTGGCCCCAGCATTTT.

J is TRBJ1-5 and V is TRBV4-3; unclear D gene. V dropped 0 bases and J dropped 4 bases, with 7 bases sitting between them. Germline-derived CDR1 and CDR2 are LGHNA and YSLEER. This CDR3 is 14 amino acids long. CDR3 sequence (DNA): TGCGCCAGCAGCCAAGATACGTGGAATCAGCCCCAGCATTTT. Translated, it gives CASSQDTWNQPQHF.

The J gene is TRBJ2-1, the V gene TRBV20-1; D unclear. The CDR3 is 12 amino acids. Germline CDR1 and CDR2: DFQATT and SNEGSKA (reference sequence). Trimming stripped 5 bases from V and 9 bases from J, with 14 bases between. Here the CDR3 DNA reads TGCAGTGCTCATTCTGAGGTTGGTGAGCAGTTCTTC. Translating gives CSAHSEVGEQFF.

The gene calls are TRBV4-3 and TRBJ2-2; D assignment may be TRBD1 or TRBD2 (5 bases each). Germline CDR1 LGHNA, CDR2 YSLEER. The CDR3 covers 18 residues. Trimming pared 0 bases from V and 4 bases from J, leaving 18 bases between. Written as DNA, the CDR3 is TGCGCCAGCAGCCAAGATCGTAACGGGTTCGGGGCCACCGGGGAGCTGTTTTTT. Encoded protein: CASSQDRNGFGATGELFF.

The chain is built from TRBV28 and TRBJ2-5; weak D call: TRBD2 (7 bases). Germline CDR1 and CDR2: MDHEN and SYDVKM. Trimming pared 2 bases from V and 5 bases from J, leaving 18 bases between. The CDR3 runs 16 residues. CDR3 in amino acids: CASSLGGGGEEETQYF. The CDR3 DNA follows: TGTGCCAGCAGTTTAGGAGGGGGAGGGGAAGAGGAGACCCAGTACTTC. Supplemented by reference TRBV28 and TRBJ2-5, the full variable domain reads DVKVTQSSRYLVKRTGEKVFLECVQDMDHENMFWYRQDPGLGLRLIYFSYDVKMKEKGDIPEGYSVSREKKERFSLILESASTNQTSMYLCASSLGGGGEEETQYFGPGTRLLVL.

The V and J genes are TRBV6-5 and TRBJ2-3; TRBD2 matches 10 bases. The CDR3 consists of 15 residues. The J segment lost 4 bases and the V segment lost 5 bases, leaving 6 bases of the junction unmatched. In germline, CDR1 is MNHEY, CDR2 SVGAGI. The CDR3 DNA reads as TGTGCCAGCAGTCCCAGCGGGGGGGCCTCAGATACGCAGTATTTT. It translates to CASSPSGGASDTQYF.

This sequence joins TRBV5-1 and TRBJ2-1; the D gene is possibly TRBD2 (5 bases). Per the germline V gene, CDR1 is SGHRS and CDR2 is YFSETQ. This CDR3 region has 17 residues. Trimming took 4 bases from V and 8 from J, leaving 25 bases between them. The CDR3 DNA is TGCGCCAGCAGCAACTTGCCGGGATCATCTCTAACGTATGAGCAGTTCTTC. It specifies CASSNLPGSSLTYEQFF.